One and the same sample provided the 2 T cell receptor beta chains below, sequenced in a study of radiotherapy plus CTLA-4 blockade in lung cancer. Sequencing was performed with immunoSEQ multiplex PCR; in TCRdb, only in-frame clones are kept and a portion is missing. Altogether 120,000 or so clones are present, just under 80% being singletons, with the ten largest covering 4.5% to 6.5%. Sequenced here: peripheral blood, sampled from a patient treated with radiotherapy plus ipilimumab. These receptors originate from a human donor with non-small cell lung cancer who had a partial response to radiotherapy plus ipilimumab.

This clone turned up a few times. This chain links TRBV7-9 with TRBJ2-7, with D perhaps TRBD2 (5 bases). This CDR3 region has 13 residues. CDR1 is SEHNR and CDR2 is FQNEAQ in the germline V gene (reference sequence). V lost 0 bases and J 2 bases, leaving 5 bases between the germline ends. CDR3 bases: TGTGCCAGCAGCTTAGCCGGGGCCTACGAGCAGTACTTC. Protein: CASSLAGAYEQYF.

This chain uses TRBV28 with TRBJ2-1; D unresolved. The CDR3 extends over 12 amino acids. CDR1 is MDHEN and CDR2 is SYDVKM in the germline V gene. V lost 6 bases and J 7 bases, leaving 10 bases between the germline ends. The CDR3 DNA reads TGTGCCAGCAGCCTTCCGGTAAATGAGCAGTTCTTC. It translates to CASSLPVNEQFF.